The clone carrying this T cell receptor beta chain was counted a few times. Sequencing was performed with immunoSEQ multiplex PCR; in TCRdb, only in-frame clones are kept and a portion is missing. The sample has some 160,000 clones; approximately 93% are singletons. The CDR3 has 18 amino acids. Looked up from germline, CDR1 is SGHNT and CDR2 is YYREEE (reference sequence). Trimming removed 0 bases at V and 0 bases at J, with 13 bases between. This sample stems from a study of control samples from healthy donors and cancer patients. The clonotype originates from a woman aged 40 to 55 in good health. The specimen was blood. The chain employs TRBV5-4 and TRBJ1-6; D gene uncertain. CDR3 amino acids: CASSLASLPGSYNSPLHF. As DNA, the CDR3 is TGTGCCAGCAGCTTGGCCAGTCTTCCTGGCTCCTATAATTCACCCCTCCACTTT.